Each of the 9 T cell receptor beta chains below was sequenced from the same sample in a study of CD8+CD57+ T cells in acquired aplastic anemia (dated by TCRdb to 2016 to 2019). For sequencing, an Illumina HiSeq 2000 was employed. TCR beta VDJ combination and CDR3 sequence profiling used genomic DNA as the template. Using fastp trimming at Q25 and MiXCR clonotype assembly, TCRdb reanalyzed the public sequencing data and kept in-frame beta chains. Each entry merges the rows of one CDR3 protein and shows their most common DNA and genes. The sample table holds about 160,000 distinct CDR3 sequences, of which roughly 40% were seen once. The ten largest account for approximately 1% of the sample. Sequencing was carried out using sorted CD4+, CD8+, or CD8+CD57+ T cells (not recorded which) from PBMCs. These receptor sequences come from a human donor in good health.

This clonotype was counted many times. The chain combines TRBV5-6 with TRBJ1-4; D remains unclear. The V gene lost 4 bases and the J gene lost 6 bases, with 19 bases spanning the gap. Germline loops: CDR1 SGHDT, CDR2 YYEEEE. The CDR3 runs 16 residues. For the CDR3, the DNA is TGTGCCAGCAGCCACTGGCGGTCTAGTGGTGATGAAAAACTGTTTTTT. Its protein product is CASSHWRSSGDEKLFF.

Worth noting for this clonotype: A much larger clone lies one base from this, so it may be a read error. The chain has TRBV6-1 and TRBJ1-1, with D possibly matching TRBD1 (5 bases). The CDR3 runs 14 residues. CDR1 is MNHNS, CDR2 SASEGT, per germline. CDR3 DNA: TGTGCCAGCACCGTTCCATCCTTGGGGACTGGAGCTTTCTTT. Protein product: CASTVPSLGTGAFF.

The rearrangement joins TRBV25-1 to TRBJ1-1; TRBD1 aligns across 8 bases. Germline CDR1 reads MGHDK; CDR2 reads SYGVNS. The V and J ends lost 3 bases and 4 bases, in that order; junction bases with no gene match: 10. This CDR3 is built from 16 residues. The CDR3 DNA follows: TGTGCCAGCAGTGACTCAGGACAGGGAGTGCGCACTGAAGCTTTCTTT. Translation gives CASSDSGQGVRTEAFF.

This clonotype was detected many times. The chain combines TRBV12-3 or TRBV12-4 with TRBJ2-7; the match to TRBD2 covers 10 bases. The CDR3 consists of 15 residues. Trimming took 6 bases from V and 2 from J; bases not matched to a gene: 7. The CDR3 coding sequence is TGTGCCAGCAGACCGGGACTAGCGACCCCCTACGAGCAGTACTTC. Protein sequence: CASRPGLATPYEQYF.

The table lists this clonotype with many counts. The V gene is TRBV5-1, the J gene TRBJ2-3; 7 bases map to TRBD2. This CDR3 contains 17 residues. Germline assignment: CDR1 SGHRS and CDR2 YFSETQ. Trimming cost V 4 bases and J 0 bases; bases outside gene matches: 11. CDR3: CASSPPLASVSTDTQYF. In DNA, the CDR3 is TGCGCCAGCAGCCCGCCACTAGCGTCAGTTAGCACAGATACGCAGTATTTT.

V usage is TRBV5-1 and J usage is TRBJ1-2, with D possibly being TRBD1 (6 bases). V gave up 4 bases and J gave up 6 bases, with 10 bases separating them. The germline V gene encodes CDR1 SGHRS and CDR2 YFSETQ. This CDR3 contains 12 residues. The CDR3 DNA sequence: TGCGCCAGCAGCGTTGGACAGAATGGCTACACCTTC. Its translation is CASSVGQNGYTF.

This chain joins TRBV10-3 and TRBJ2-3, with D possibly called TRBD1 or TRBD2 (5 bases each). Between the trimmed V and J ends, which lost 5 bases and 1 base, there was a span of 7 bases. The CDR3 runs 13 residues. Germline CDR1 is ENHRY and CDR2 is SYGVKD. The CDR3 sequence is CAISRDGTDTQYF. The CDR3 coding sequence is TGTGCCATCAGTCGGGACGGCACAGATACGCAGTATTTT.

Only a few counts were recorded for this clonotype. The rearrangement joins TRBV15 to TRBJ1-5; D ambiguous. V was cut by 2 bases and J by 3 bases, with 14 bases left in between. The CDR3 is 16 amino acids. Germline CDR1 reads LNHNV; CDR2 reads YYDKDF (reference sequence). The CDR3 sequence is CATSRSPAGPNQPQHF. The CDR3 bases are TGTGCCACCAGCAGATCTCCCGCAGGTCCCAATCAGCCCCAGCATTTT. The whole variable domain, filled in from reference TRBV15 and TRBJ1-5, reads DAMVIQNPRYQVTQFGKPVTLSCSQTLNHNVMYWYQQKSSQAPKLLFHYYDKDFNNEADTPDNFQSRRPNTSFCFLDIRSPGLGDTAMYLCATSRSPAGPNQPQHFGDGTRLSIL.

J is TRBJ2-3 and V is TRBV19, with TRBD1 identical over 7 bases. CDR3 length equals 15 residues. V lost 10 bases and J lost 4; bases outside the gene matches: 14. Germline V gives CDR1 LNHDA, CDR2 SQIVND (reference sequence). CDR3 bases: TGTGCCACCAGTTGGGGTTTCGGGACAGCAGATACGCAGTATTTT. Its translation is CATSWGFGTADTQYF. Variable domain in full (rest from reference TRBV19 and TRBJ2-3): DGGITQSPKYLFRKEGQNVTLSCEQNLNHDAMYWYRQDPGQGLRLIYYSQIVNDFQKGDIAEGYSVSREKKESFPLTVTSAQKNPTAFYLCATSWGFGTADTQYFGPGTRLTVL.